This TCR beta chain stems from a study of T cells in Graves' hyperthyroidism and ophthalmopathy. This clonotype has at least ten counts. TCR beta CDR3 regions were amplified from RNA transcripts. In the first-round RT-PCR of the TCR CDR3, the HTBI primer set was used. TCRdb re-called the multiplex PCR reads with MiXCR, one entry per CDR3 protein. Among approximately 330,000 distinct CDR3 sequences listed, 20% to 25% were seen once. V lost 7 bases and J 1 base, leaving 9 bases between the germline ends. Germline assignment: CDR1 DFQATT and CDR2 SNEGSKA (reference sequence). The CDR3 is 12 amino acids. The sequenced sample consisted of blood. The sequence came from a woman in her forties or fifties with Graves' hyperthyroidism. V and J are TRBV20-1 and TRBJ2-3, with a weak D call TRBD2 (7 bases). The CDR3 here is CSVGGGTDTQYF. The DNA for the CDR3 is TGCAGTGTAGGGGGGGGCACAGATACGCAGTATTTT.